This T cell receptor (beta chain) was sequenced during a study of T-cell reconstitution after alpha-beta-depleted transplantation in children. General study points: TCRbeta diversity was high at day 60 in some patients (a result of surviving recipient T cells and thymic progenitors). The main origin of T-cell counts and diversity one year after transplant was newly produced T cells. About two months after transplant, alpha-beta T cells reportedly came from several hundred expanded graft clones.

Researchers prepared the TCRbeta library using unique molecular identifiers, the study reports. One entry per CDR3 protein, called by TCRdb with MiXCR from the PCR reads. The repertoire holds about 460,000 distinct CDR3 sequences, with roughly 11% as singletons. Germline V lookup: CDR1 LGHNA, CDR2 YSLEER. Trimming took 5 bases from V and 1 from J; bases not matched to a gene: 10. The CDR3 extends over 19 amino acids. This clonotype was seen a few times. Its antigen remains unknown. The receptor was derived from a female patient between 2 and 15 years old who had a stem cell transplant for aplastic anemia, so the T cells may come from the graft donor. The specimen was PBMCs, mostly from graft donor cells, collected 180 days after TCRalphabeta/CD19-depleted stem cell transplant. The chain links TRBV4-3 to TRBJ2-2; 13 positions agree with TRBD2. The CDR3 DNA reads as TGCGCCAGCAGCACACCCTTGGGACTAGCGGGAAAGAACACCGGGGAGCTGTTTTTT. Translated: CASSTPLGLAGKNTGELFF.